This passage covers 23 T cell receptor beta chains from one sample sequenced in a study of shared clonotypes between healthy human individuals. CD45RO-negative CD8 cells positively selected for CCR7 made up the naive population, which excluded terminally differentiated effector memory CD45RA+ cells. Generated by immunoSEQ multiplex PCR, the TCRdb table keeps only in-frame clones and is missing some. The sample includes hundreds of thousands of clones, approximately 95% of them seen just once. The sample was naive CD8+ T cells sorted from blood. These receptors were taken from a woman aged 25 to 39 in good health.

The V gene is TRBV20-1, the J gene TRBJ1-1, with unresolved D. Trimming left V 0 bases short and J 10 bases short, with 9 bases between. Germline CDR1 is DFQATT and CDR2 is SNEGSKA (reference sequence). This CDR3 spans 11 amino acids. The chain's CDR3 is CSAREQLGAFF. CDR3 DNA: TGCAGTGCTAGAGAACAGCTAGGAGCTTTCTTT.

The V gene is TRBV13, the J gene TRBJ2-7; D gene uncertain. Germline V gene lookup returns CDR1 PRHDT and CDR2 FYEKMQ (reference sequence). The CDR3 covers 14 residues. With 4 bases removed from V and 3 bases from J, the gap between germline ends came to 13 bases. As DNA, the CDR3 is TGTGCCAGCAGCTCTTCCGGGCTTATCTACGAGCAGTACTTC. Translating gives CASSSSGLIYEQYF.

This rearrangement joins TRBV27 to TRBJ2-5; 8 bases fit TRBD2. Gene TRBJ2-7 matches the end of the DNA better, so the J call may be wrong. Germline V gene data show CDR1 as MNHEY and CDR2 as SMNVEV (reference sequence). The CDR3 has 14 residues. The CDR3 coding sequence is TGTGCCAGCAGTTTCAATAGCGGGGTCTACGAGCAGTACTTC. Its translation is CASSFNSGVYEQYF.

This chain joins TRBV9 and TRBJ2-3; 10 bases are a match to TRBD2. Germline lookup yields CDR1 SGDLS and CDR2 YYNGEE. V dropped 4 bases and J dropped 2; count of bases not matched to a gene: 7. CDR3 size: 16 residues. The CDR3 nucleotides are TGTGCCAGCAGCCCCCAGCGGGGGGGGGCCACAGATACGCAGTATTTT. Its translation: CASSPQRGGATDTQYF.

The chain is built from TRBV27 and TRBJ1-2; D is uncertain. The length of the CDR3 is 15 residues. The V and J ends lost 10 bases and 4 bases respectively, with 22 bases between them. From germline, CDR1 is MNHEY and CDR2 SMNVEV (reference sequence). The CDR3 reads CATRIIRPDGYGYTF. For the CDR3, the DNA is TGTGCCACCAGGATAATACGGCCGGATGGCTATGGCTACACCTTC.

The V and J genes are TRBV27 and TRBJ2-7, with 7 bases fitting TRBD2. The CDR3 covers 13 residues. Losses at the gene ends were 4 bases for V and 4 bases for J; bases not matched to a gene: 4. Germline assignment: CDR1 MNHEY and CDR2 SMNVEV (reference sequence). The CDR3 DNA is TGTGCCAGCAGTTGGGGACTACCTTACGAGCAGTACTTC. Its protein product is CASSWGLPYEQYF.

The CDR3 loop is CASKHGMNTEAFF. The CDR3 DNA follows: TGTGCCAGCAAACACGGGATGAACACTGAAGCTTTCTTT. The gene calls are TRBV28 and TRBJ1-1; D is undetermined. The germline V gene has CDR1 MDHEN and CDR2 SYDVKM. Trimming cost V 7 bases and J 0 bases, with 9 bases left between them. This CDR3 comprises 13 residues.

The rearrangement uses TRBV30 and TRBJ2-7; D gene ambiguous. CDR3 size: 12 residues. Germline V gene sequence: CDR1 GTSNPN, CDR2 SVGIG (reference sequence). The germline V and J ends were trimmed by 6 bases and 1 base, with 10 bases remaining between them. The CDR3 DNA reads as TGTGCCTGTTCCGAGACTTCCTACGAGCAGTACTTC. This gives the protein CACSETSYEQYF.

The gene calls are TRBV13 and TRBJ1-4; D is ambiguous. The CDR3 has 15 amino acids. With 0 bases removed from V and 5 bases from J, the gap between germline ends came to 10 bases. Germline loops: CDR1 PRHDT, CDR2 FYEKMQ (reference sequence). The CDR3 DNA is TGTGCCAGCAGCTTAGGCCAAGGAGGGAATGAAAAACTGTTTTTT. Amino acids: CASSLGQGGNEKLFF. The full variable domain, its missing parts supplied by reference TRBV13 and TRBJ1-4, is AAGVIQSPRHLIKEKRETATLKCYPIPRHDTVYWYQQGPGQDPQFLISFYEKMQSDKGSIPDRFSAQQFSDYHSELNMSSLELGDSALYFCASSLGQGGNEKLFFGSGTQLSVL.

The gene calls are TRBV30 and TRBJ2-7; 10 bases map to TRBD1. CDR1 and CDR2 (germline): GTSNPN, SVGIG (reference sequence). V dropped 0 bases and J dropped 5; count of bases not matched to a gene: 4. CDR3 length equals 14 residues. CDR3 coding DNA: TGTGCCTGGAGTGTAGGGACAGGGGCAGACGAGCAGTACTTC. Encoded protein: CAWSVGTGADEQYF.

The chain employs TRBV7-8 and TRBJ2-5; no clear D gene. CDR1 SGHVS and CDR2 FQNEAQ come from the germline V gene. V dropped 1 base and J dropped 4 bases, with 13 bases sitting between them. There are 15 residues in the CDR3. The chain's CDR3 is CASSLVRIERETQYF. The CDR3 DNA follows: TGTGCCAGCAGCTTAGTAAGGATAGAGAGAGAGACCCAGTACTTC.

Comment on this clone: This sample includes further DNA sequences coding for the same CDR3. The chain carries TRBV5-6 and TRBJ1-5; perhaps TRBD1 as D (5 bases). Looked up from germline, CDR1 is SGHDT and CDR2 is YYEEEE. Trimming took 5 bases from V and 2 from J, leaving 11 bases between them. The CDR3 has 14 amino acids. The CDR3 bases are TGTGCCAGCAGTCTTGGAGGGGGCAATCAGCCCCAGCATTTT. The encoded protein is CASSLGGGNQPQHF. Full variable domain (outside the CDR3, taken from reference TRBV5-6 and TRBJ1-5): DAGVTQSPTHLIKTRGQQVTLRCSPKSGHDTVSWYQQALGQGPQFIFQYYEEEERQRGNFPDRFSGHQFPNYSSELNVNALLLGDSALYLCASSLGGGNQPQHFGDGTRLSIL.

V and J are TRBV27 and TRBJ2-1; D is unresolved. The CDR3 runs to 14 residues. V lost 6 bases and J 8 bases, leaving 17 bases between the germline ends. The germline V gene encodes CDR1 MNHEY and CDR2 SMNVEV (reference sequence). This CDR3 is CASRVVNLRDEQFF. The CDR3 bases are TGTGCCAGCAGAGTGGTTAACCTACGCGATGAGCAGTTCTTC.

The chain employs TRBV6-6 and TRBJ2-7, with D unresolved. Germline assignment: CDR1 MNHNY and CDR2 SVGAGI (reference sequence). Trimming removed 2 bases at V and 3 bases at J, with 8 bases between. The CDR3 contains 13 residues. CDR3 bases: TGTGCCAGCAGTTACGATCTAAACTACGAGCAGTACTTC. Protein sequence: CASSYDLNYEQYF.

As concerns this clone: Other DNA sequences of this sample code for an identical CDR3. For the CDR3, the DNA is TGTGCCAGCAGTTTATCACCAGGGACAGCGCAAGAGACCCAGTACTTC. It codes for CASSLSPGTAQETQYF. This sequence joins TRBV27 and TRBJ2-5; 7 bases match TRBD1. In germline, CDR1 is MNHEY, CDR2 SMNVEV (reference sequence). V shed 0 bases, J shed 2 bases, and the junction held 6 bases outside the gene matches. The CDR3 runs 16 residues.

Of note for this clone: Other DNA variants within this sample encode the same CDR3. The V call is TRBV5-5, the J call TRBJ2-7; D not certain. V lost 4 bases to trimming and J lost 3 bases, with 8 bases between them. This CDR3 region has 12 residues. Germline V gene lookup returns CDR1 SGHKS and CDR2 YYEKEE (reference sequence). CDR3 loop: CASSLGGYEQYF. DNA of the CDR3: TGTGCCAGCAGCCTCGGTGGCTACGAGCAGTACTTC. Full variable domain (outside the CDR3, taken from reference TRBV5-5 and TRBJ2-7): DAGVTQSPTHLIKTRGQQVTLRCSPISGHKSVSWYQQVLGQGPQFIFQYYEKEERGRGNFPDRFSARQFPNYSSELNVNALLLGDSALYLCASSLGGYEQYFGPGTRLTVT.

This chain connects TRBV4-1 to TRBJ2-7; D unresolved. V was shortened by 5 bases and J by 4 bases, with 6 bases between the two germline ends. Germline V gives CDR1 MGHRA, CDR2 YSYEKL. The CDR3 runs to 11 residues. The CDR3 reads CASSDKYEQYF. The CDR3 nucleotides read TGCGCCAGCAGCGACAAGTACGAGCAGTACTTC.

V is TRBV5-5 and J is TRBJ1-5, with 7 positions matching TRBD1. Trimming cost V 2 bases and J 2 bases; bases outside gene matches: 4. This CDR3 is built from 15 residues. Germline CDR1 SGHKS, CDR2 YYEKEE (reference sequence). The CDR3 DNA follows: TGTGCCAGCAGCTTACAGGGGCCTGGCAATCAGCCCCAGCATTTT. Encoded protein: CASSLQGPGNQPQHF.

The rearrangement uses TRBV27 and TRBJ2-7; 7 bases agree with TRBD1. The CDR3 loop spans 14 amino acids. V was clipped by 4 bases and J by 1 base; unmatched bases: 4. CDR1 and CDR2 from the germline V gene are MNHEY and SMNVEV (reference sequence). The CDR3 loop is CASSSSGGSYEQYF. CDR3 sequence (DNA): TGTGCCAGCAGTTCTTCAGGGGGTTCCTACGAGCAGTACTTC.

J is TRBJ2-7 and V is TRBV27, with TRBD2 matching over 13 bases. J gave up 3 bases and V 6 bases, and 11 bases lay outside the gene matches. This CDR3 comprises 17 residues. The germline V gene has CDR1 MNHEY and CDR2 SMNVEV (reference sequence). The CDR3 loop is CASSDRLAGGHHYEQYF. CDR3 in DNA: TGTGCCAGCAGCGACCGACTAGCGGGAGGCCACCACTACGAGCAGTACTTC.

The rearrangement joins TRBV19 to TRBJ2-7; a possible D gene is TRBD2 (5 bases). Trimming shortened V by 3 bases and J by 2 bases, and 11 bases separated the two germline ends. The CDR3 is made up of 14 amino acids. Per germline, CDR1 LNHDA and CDR2 SQIVND (reference sequence). The CDR3 loop is CASSMVGLAYEQYF. The CDR3 bases are TGTGCCAGTAGTATGGTCGGACTCGCCTACGAGCAGTACTTC.

The rearrangement joins TRBV19 to TRBJ1-2; 10 bases align to TRBD1. This CDR3 spans 16 amino acids. With V trimmed by 4 bases and J by 4 bases, 9 bases remained unmatched. Per germline, CDR1 LNHDA and CDR2 SQIVND (reference sequence). The CDR3 sequence: CASSTEWDRGLYGYTF. The DNA for the CDR3 is TGTGCCAGTAGTACCGAATGGGACAGGGGCCTCTATGGCTACACCTTC.

The chain recombines TRBV13 with TRBJ2-1; the D is unclear. This CDR3 is built from 16 residues. V dropped 3 bases and J dropped 0 bases, with 12 bases sitting between them. CDR1 is PRHDT and CDR2 is FYEKMQ in the germline V gene (reference sequence). CDR3 residues: CASSLGGMSSYNEQFF. The CDR3 DNA reads as TGTGCCAGCAGCTTGGGCGGAATGAGCTCCTACAATGAGCAGTTCTTC.